One sample yielded the 20 T cell receptor beta chains listed below, sequenced in a study of diagnostic markers for celiac disease. TCRdb reprocessed the reads and stores each CDR3 protein as one record, lacking DNA. This sample's clone table lists about 2,000 distinct CDR3 sequences. Input material: either unsorted cells or a sorted T cell fraction (not recorded which). Receptors originate from a human donor. This table probably holds off-target reads from a library built for another chain.

By frequency, this clonotype registers medium-sized. The V call is TRBV4-2, the J call TRBJ2-3; the D call from TCRdb, TRBD2, cannot be confirmed without DNA. CDR3 length equals 13 residues. Per germline, CDR1 LGHNA and CDR2 YNFKEQ. CDR3 sequence: CASSQDRGDTQYF.

This clonotype is medium-sized by frequency. V and J are TRBV4-3 and TRBJ2-1; TCRdb indicates TRBD2, and absent DNA this call remains unverified. CDR3 length equals 16 residues. Germline CDR1 is LGHNA and CDR2 is YSLEER. The CDR3 spells CASSQVGGGGPIGQFF.

The chain recombines TRBV3-1 with TRBJ2-6. The CDR3 has 17 residues. Per germline, CDR1 LGHDT and CDR2 YNNKEL (reference sequence). CDR3 sequence: CASSPSRRRAGANVLTF.

CDR3 amino acids: CASRTQGTDYGYTF. The chain recombines TRBV5-1 with TRBJ1-2; the TCRdb D gene call, TRBD1, has no DNA to confirm it. Germline V gives CDR1 SGHRS, CDR2 YFSETQ. The CDR3 has 14 residues.

This clonotype is deemed medium-sized (0.01 to 0.1%) by its frequency. CDR3 residues: CASSLATVNTGELFF. The chain has TRBV5-1 and TRBJ2-2. Germline CDR1 reads SGHRS; CDR2 reads YFSETQ. This CDR3 comprises 15 residues.

The rearrangement uses TRBV5-1 and TRBJ2-3; checking the TCRdb D call of TRBD2 is not possible without DNA. The CDR3 is made up of 17 amino acids. Germline V gene sequence: CDR1 SGHRS, CDR2 YFSETQ. The CDR3 protein is CASSLARTSGRSDTQYF.

The chain couples TRBV4-1 to TRBJ1-3. CDR3 size: 16 residues. Germline CDR1 is MGHRA and CDR2 is YSYEKL. The CDR3 loop is CASSQEGGYSGNTIYF.

The V and J genes are TRBV20-1 and TRBJ2-7; the D call of TRBD1 rests on TCRdb alone, since no DNA is present to check it. The CDR3 has 15 amino acids. Germline CDR1 reads DFQATT; CDR2 reads SNEGSKA (reference sequence). CDR3 protein: CSARTGIVYLYEQYF.

This sequence joins TRBV19 and TRBJ2-3; TCRdb's D call of TRBD1 is untestable without DNA. The CDR3 loop spans 13 amino acids. Germline V gives CDR1 LNHDA, CDR2 SQIVND (reference sequence). CDR3 loop: CAARVSGTDTQYF.

This chain connects TRBV12-3 or TRBV12-4 to TRBJ2-7; TCRdb's D call, TRBD1, is unchecked because there is no DNA. This CDR3 spans 12 amino acids. CDR3 protein: CASSLVPYEQYF.

The rearrangement joins TRBV7-9 to TRBJ2-1; the TRBD1 assignment by TCRdb is unverifiable without DNA. Germline V gene sequence: CDR1 SEHNR, CDR2 FQNEAQ (reference sequence). This CDR3 has 15 residues. CDR3: CASSSREQGAREQFF.

This clonotype registers large by frequency. V and J are TRBV5-1 and TRBJ2-4; TCRdb reports TRBD1, a call that lacks DNA to check it against. Germline V gene lookup returns CDR1 SGHRS and CDR2 YFSETQ. This CDR3 spans 13 amino acids. CDR3 amino acids: CASSFGQGNIQYF.

This clonotype shows up as medium-sized (0.01 to 0.1%) by frequency. The rearrangement joins TRBV21-1 to TRBJ2-1; absent DNA, TCRdb's TRBD1 call cannot be checked. TRBV21-1 is reported as a pseudogene. The CDR3 covers 16 residues. Here the CDR3 reads CASSKEGTVPGDEQFF.

According to its frequency, this clonotype is medium-sized (0.01 to 0.1%). The genes are TRBV23-1 and TRBJ2-7; TCRdb proposes TRBD1, but this gene call is untestable without DNA. TRBV23-1 is filed as an ORF, its function uncertain. The CDR3 totals 18 residues. CDR3 protein: CANSKTTGTGGRCYEQYF.

This clonotype ranks as medium-sized (0.01 to 0.1%) in terms of frequency. This rearrangement joins TRBV20-1 to TRBJ1-1; the D call from TCRdb, TRBD1, cannot be confirmed without DNA. The germline gives CDR1 DFQATT, CDR2 SNEGSKA (reference sequence). CDR3 length: 14 residues. The CDR3 sequence is CSARDADREAEAFF.

This chain connects TRBV25-1 to TRBJ2-3; the D call from TCRdb, TRBD1, cannot be confirmed without DNA. The CDR3 spans 15 residues. In germline, CDR1 is MGHDK, CDR2 SYGVNS. CDR3 amino acids: CASSPHSGPTDTQYF. Full variable domain (remainder filled in from reference TRBV25-1 and TRBJ2-3): EADIYQTPRYLVIGTGKKITLECSQTMGHDKMYWYQQDPGMELHLIHYSYGVNSTEKGDLSSESTVSRIRTEHFPLTLESARPSHTSQYLCASSPHSGPTDTQYFGPGTRLTVL.

Its frequency marks this clonotype as medium-sized. The chain recombines TRBV12-3 or TRBV12-4 with TRBJ2-7; the D call of TRBD2 rests on TCRdb alone, since no DNA is present to check it. The CDR3 is 14 residues long. The CDR3 sequence: CASSFHGLGYEQYF.

This chain joins TRBV6-5 and TRBJ2-7; TCRdb designates TRBD1, a call that cannot be tested without DNA. This CDR3 region has 14 residues. CDR1 MNHEY and CDR2 SVGAGI come from the germline V gene. The CDR3 loop is CASSYAVPSYEQYF.

The chain recombines TRBV20-1 with TRBJ2-7; TCRdb calls TRBD1, which cannot be checked without DNA. The length of the CDR3 is 17 residues. Germline CDR1 reads DFQATT; CDR2 reads SNEGSKA (reference sequence). This CDR3 is CSARVEPGGGYRYEQYF.

This chain joins TRBV4-3 and TRBJ1-2. This CDR3 region has 15 residues. Germline values: CDR1 LGHNA, CDR2 YSLEER. CDR3: CASSQDRRRRDGYTF.